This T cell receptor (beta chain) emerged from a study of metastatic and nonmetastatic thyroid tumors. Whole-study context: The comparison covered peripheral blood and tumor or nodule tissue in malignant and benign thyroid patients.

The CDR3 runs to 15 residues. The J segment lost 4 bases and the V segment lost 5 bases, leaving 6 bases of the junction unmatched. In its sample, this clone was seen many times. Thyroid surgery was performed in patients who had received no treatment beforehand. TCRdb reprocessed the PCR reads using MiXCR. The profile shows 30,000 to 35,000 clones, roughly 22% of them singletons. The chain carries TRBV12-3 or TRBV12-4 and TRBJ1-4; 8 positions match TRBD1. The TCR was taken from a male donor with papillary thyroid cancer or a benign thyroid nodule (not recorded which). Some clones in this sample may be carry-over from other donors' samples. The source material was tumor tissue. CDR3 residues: CASSKGQGNNEKLFF. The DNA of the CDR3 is TGTGCCAGCAGTAAAGGACAGGGCAATAATGAAAAACTGTTTTTT.